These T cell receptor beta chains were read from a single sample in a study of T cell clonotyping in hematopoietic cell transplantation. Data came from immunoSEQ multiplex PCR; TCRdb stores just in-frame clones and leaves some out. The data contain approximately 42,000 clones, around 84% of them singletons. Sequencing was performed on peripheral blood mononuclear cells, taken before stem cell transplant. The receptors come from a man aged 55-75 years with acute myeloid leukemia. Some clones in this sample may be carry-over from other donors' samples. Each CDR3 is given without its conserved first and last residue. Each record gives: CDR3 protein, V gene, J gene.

CDR3aa: ASSPRDSLLAEQY; v_gene: TRBV19; j_gene: TRBJ2-7
CDR3aa: ASSLVGQGDGYT; v_gene: TRBV5-1; j_gene: TRBJ1-2
CDR3aa: ASSLDRGTDGYT; v_gene: TRBV11-2; j_gene: TRBJ1-2
CDR3aa: ASSQDWQGPYEQY; v_gene: TRBV4-3; j_gene: TRBJ2-7
CDR3aa: ASSQRPNRGRGAF; v_gene: TRBV14; j_gene: TRBJ1-1
CDR3aa: ASSRIRQGRGQPQH; v_gene: TRBV4-3; j_gene: TRBJ1-5
CDR3aa: ASSFQGYNEQF; v_gene: TRBV5-4; j_gene: TRBJ2-1
CDR3aa: ASTSGGTGSYEQY; v_gene: TRBV27; j_gene: TRBJ2-7
CDR3aa: ASSASSGNTIY; v_gene: TRBV6-4; j_gene: TRBJ1-3
CDR3aa: AWSVGSNQPQH; v_gene: TRBV30; j_gene: TRBJ1-5
CDR3aa: ASSHPGRVNTEAF; v_gene: TRBV2; j_gene: TRBJ1-1
CDR3aa: ASSLRASGATNEQF; v_gene: TRBV5-1; j_gene: TRBJ2-1
CDR3aa: ASSFGTGDTQY; v_gene: TRBV7-3; j_gene: TRBJ2-3
CDR3aa: SVEDRADEQF; v_gene: TRBV29-1; j_gene: TRBJ2-1
CDR3aa: ASSQDSAAGELF; v_gene: TRBV4-3; j_gene: TRBJ2-2
CDR3aa: ASSLEWTGEAF; v_gene: TRBV7-9; j_gene: TRBJ1-1
CDR3aa: ASSRGPRSYEQY; v_gene: TRBV14; j_gene: TRBJ2-7
CDR3aa: ASSIGRLGDNLGELF; v_gene: TRBV19; j_gene: TRBJ2-2
CDR3aa: GSQTGTGVGEQY; v_gene: TRBV19; j_gene: TRBJ2-7
CDR3aa: ASSYSTAKAPSPLH; v_gene: TRBV6-5; j_gene: TRBJ1-6
CDR3aa: ASSLASGGSRANEKLF; v_gene: TRBV5-1; j_gene: TRBJ1-4
CDR3aa: ASSHREETQY; v_gene: TRBV5-1; j_gene: TRBJ2-5
CDR3aa: AGSSGNYNSPLH; v_gene: TRBV6-6; j_gene: TRBJ1-6
CDR3aa: ASSLGSREETQY; v_gene: TRBV7-2; j_gene: TRBJ2-5
CDR3aa: ASSADSYAPGQGRVGEQY; v_gene: TRBV2; j_gene: TRBJ2-7
CDR3aa: ASSLTGALGKLF; v_gene: TRBV28; j_gene: TRBJ1-4
CDR3aa: ASSLAGTGKEKLF; v_gene: TRBV5-1; j_gene: TRBJ1-4
CDR3aa: AYHSGTRPTGELF; v_gene: TRBV2; j_gene: TRBJ2-2
CDR3aa: ASSLEQASSGNTIY; v_gene: TRBV19; j_gene: TRBJ1-3
CDR3aa: ASSQDRGLANTGELF; v_gene: TRBV4-1; j_gene: TRBJ2-2
CDR3aa: ASSLGTGSSGANVLT; v_gene: TRBV13; j_gene: TRBJ2-6
CDR3aa: ASSSYRENEKLF; v_gene: TRBV5-4; j_gene: TRBJ1-4
CDR3aa: ASSVVTGVTEAF; v_gene: TRBV9; j_gene: TRBJ1-1
CDR3aa: ASSPQEGGTYEQY; v_gene: TRBV7-2; j_gene: TRBJ2-7
CDR3aa: ASSQPGTSGAGEQY; v_gene: TRBV4-2; j_gene: TRBJ2-7
CDR3aa: ASSLTSSQGQDTQY; v_gene: TRBV5-1; j_gene: TRBJ2-3
CDR3aa: ASSLLAGAYEQY; v_gene: TRBV5-6; j_gene: TRBJ2-7
CDR3aa: ASSTPPGGGMF; v_gene: TRBV7-8; j_gene: TRBJ2-1
CDR3aa: ASSLSGQEEYQPQH; v_gene: TRBV7-9; j_gene: TRBJ1-5
CDR3aa: ASSPKQERRYEQY; v_gene: TRBV6-5; j_gene: TRBJ2-7
CDR3aa: ASSIAGPDTGELF; v_gene: TRBV19; j_gene: TRBJ2-2
CDR3aa: AWRVSGTDTQY; v_gene: TRBV30; j_gene: TRBJ2-3
CDR3aa: ASSGGGGLAGVQF; v_gene: TRBV6-1; j_gene: TRBJ2-1
CDR3aa: ASSRTGNPYNEQF; v_gene: TRBV5-4; j_gene: TRBJ2-1
CDR3aa: ASSKASGDSYEQY; v_gene: TRBV21-1; j_gene: TRBJ2-7
CDR3aa: ASRRGETQY; v_gene: TRBV19; j_gene: TRBJ2-5
CDR3aa: ASTDSWRGGRGNQPQH; v_gene: TRBV19; j_gene: TRBJ1-5
CDR3aa: ASSEFLDEKLF; v_gene: TRBV6-1; j_gene: TRBJ1-4